This T cell receptor beta chain derives from a study of cytomegalovirus exposure and HLA in healthy donors. Overall study: Approximately 85 million unique TCRs from HLA-typed donors made up an early data release. The study's findings and limits: In a later analysis, donors in an Asian-associated ancestry cluster reportedly had fewer N-insertions in productive TCRs than the cohort mean. Donors were assumed by presence/absence analyses to have roughly uniform sequencing depth. As was reported, the classifier diagnosed cytomegalovirus status with high specificity and sensitivity.

To note about this clone: Its specificity is unknown.

A multiplex PCR was run with 60 Vbeta primers and 13 Jbeta primers. The method was immunoSEQ multiplex PCR; TCRdb's version includes in-frame clones alone and lacks a portion of them. In all, the sample yields 55,000 to 65,000 clones. This clonotype originated in a woman between 18 and 29 years old in good health and CMV-seronegative. Material: PBMCs.

CDR3: CASRNGEHGDTQYF. The CDR3 DNA reads TGTGCCAGCAGGAACGGGGAACATGGAGATACGCAGTATTTT. The J gene is TRBJ2-3, the V gene TRBV7-9; D is possibly TRBD2 (5 bases). V lost 6 bases and J 5 bases, leaving 15 bases between the germline ends. CDR1 is SEHNR, CDR2 FQNEAQ, per germline (reference sequence). The CDR3 is made up of 14 amino acids.